This T cell receptor beta chain was sequenced in a study of beta chain features in type 1 diabetes. Study-wide findings and caveats: A moderate, significant TCRB CDR3 shortening appeared in type 1 diabetes across four CD4+ subsets.

Of note for this clone: Antigen specificity is unknown.

Sequenced material consisted of expressed TCRB transcripts (all of the isolated RNA was reverse transcribed). The data were produced by immunoSEQ multiplex PCR, yet TCRdb's version contains in-frame clones alone and is incomplete. In the table there are about 160,000 clones, approximately 10% of which are singletons. V gave up 6 bases and J gave up 8 bases; unmatched junction bases: 9. Germline-derived CDR1 and CDR2 are PRHDT and FYEKMQ (reference sequence). This CDR3 comprises 14 residues. Sequencing input: central memory CD4+ T cells from blood. The chain couples TRBV13 to TRBJ2-3; TRBD2 agrees at 9 bases. This TCR was recovered from a man aged 25 to 45 with type 1 diabetes. CDR3 loop: CASSSWGGRGTQYF. CDR3 bases: TGTGCCAGCAGTTCCTGGGGCGGGAGGGGTACGCAGTATTTT.